The 2 T cell receptor beta chains given below trace back to one sample, sequenced in a study of OX40 agonist ivuxolimab in advanced cancers. Library preparation used the immunoSEQ multiplex PCR assay. TCRdb took this table from immuneACCESS and kept in-frame rearrangements with V and J called. Such tables lack part of the clones; where checked against another copy, unresolved V genes explain under half of the gap, and the rest is unexplained. Here the sample has about 24,000 clones; approximately 89% occur a single time. Over 15% of the sample is in the top ten clones. The sample was CD4+ or CD8+ T cells sorted from blood, taken in a trial of the OX40 agonist ivuxolimab. The receptors come from an adult with an advanced solid tumor such as melanoma, head and neck, liver or kidney cancer.

V is TRBV9 and J is TRBJ2-3, with D possibly TRBD2 on 6 matching bases. Between the trimmed V and J ends, which lost 6 bases and 4 bases, there was a span of 18 bases. This CDR3 comprises 15 residues. Per the germline V gene, CDR1 is SGDLS and CDR2 is YYNGEE. The CDR3 here is CASTPGGLGADTQYF. The CDR3 DNA follows: TGTGCCAGCACCCCCGGAGGGCTTGGAGCAGATACGCAGTATTTT.

J is TRBJ2-7 and V is TRBV5-5; 9 nucleotides agree with TRBD1. CDR1 is SGHKS and CDR2 is YYEKEE in the germline V gene (reference sequence). Unmatched junction bases numbered 6, after V lost 4 bases and J lost 4 bases. The CDR3 totals 14 residues. The CDR3, as DNA: TGTGCCAGCAGCGGGGACAGGGTTAAGTACGAGCAGTACTTC. This translates into CASSGDRVKYEQYF.